This TCR beta chain was identified during a study of shared clonotypes between healthy human individuals. Across the study: The people who gave samples were a couple of women and a few men aged 18 to 49.

Investigators divided CD4+ cells into CD45RA+ naive and CD45RA-negative memory subsets. This clone was counted only a few times. Its antigen is undetermined. This CDR3 has 14 amino acids. The V end lost 2 bases, the J end lost 1 base, and 11 bases lay between the germline ends. Germline V gene lookup returns CDR1 SQVTM and CDR2 ANQGSEA. This table comes from immunoSEQ multiplex PCR, and its TCRdb copy is limited to in-frame clones, with some not included. The table records around 2.5 million clones, approximately 93% of them present only once. Findings of the study overall: Clonotypes which were not shared had lower generation probabilities than clonotypes that all four donors shared. Sharing across four donors was highest in naive CD4 (around 5%) and lowest in memory CD8 (roughly 0.4%).

Material for sequencing was naive CD4+ T cells from PBMCs. Subset defined: CD45RA+ positively selected. This sequence joins TRBV29-1 and TRBJ1-1; D possibly corresponds to TRBD1 (5 bases). The origin of this receptor is a man younger than 30 in good health. Some clones in this sample may be carry-over from other donors' samples. CDR3 region: CSVEYRTSNTEAFF. DNA of the CDR3: TGCAGCGTTGAATACCGGACATCGAACACTGAAGCTTTCTTT.